This T cell receptor (beta chain) was identified in a study of blood T cell repertoires in COVID-19. Study-level background: The United States, Italy and Spain supplied acute and convalescent COVID-19 samples. PBMCs, B-cell-depleted T cells, or T cells were the source of the cDNA or gDNA that made up the material.

In the source study's methods: It was from reference gene primer amplification that nucleated cell counts were estimated. TCRdb keeps only in-frame clones here, not all; method: immunoSEQ multiplex PCR. That table gives V, J and clone size, and the DNA gave D and trimming. This sample has approximately 170,000 clones; approximately 95% occur once, and the top ten carry about 2%. Patients from Seattle were sampled longitudinally, starting during active infection. Germline CDR1 and CDR2: KGHSH and LQKENI. V was cut by 2 bases and J by 4 bases, with 11 bases left in between. The CDR3 runs 15 residues. This chain joins TRBV18 and TRBJ2-2; TRBD1 is a possible D gene (5 bases). Sequenced input: peripheral blood. The clonotype comes from a woman in her sixties with COVID-19, enrolled during active disease. CDR3 in amino acids: CASSPGAGITGELFF. For the CDR3, the DNA is TGTGCCAGCTCACCAGGGGCTGGGATCACCGGGGAGCTGTTTTTT.